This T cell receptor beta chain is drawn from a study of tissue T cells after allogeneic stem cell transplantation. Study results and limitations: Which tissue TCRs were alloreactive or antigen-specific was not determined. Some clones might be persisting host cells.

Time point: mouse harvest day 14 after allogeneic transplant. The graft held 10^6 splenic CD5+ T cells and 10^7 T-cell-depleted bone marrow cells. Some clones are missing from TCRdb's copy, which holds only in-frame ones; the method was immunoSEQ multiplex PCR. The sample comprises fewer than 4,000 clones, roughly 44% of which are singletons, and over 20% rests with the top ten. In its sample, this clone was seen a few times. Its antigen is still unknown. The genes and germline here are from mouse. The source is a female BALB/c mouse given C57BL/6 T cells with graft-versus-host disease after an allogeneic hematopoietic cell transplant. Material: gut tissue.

CDR3 protein: CASSLNWGGGQDTQYF. The sequenced CDR3 bases are TGTGCAAGCAGCTTAAACTGGGGGGGCGGGCAAGACACCCAGTAC. The genes are TRBV16 and TRBJ2-5; 11 nucleotides match TRBD2. The CDR3 end is not reached by the read, which stops 1 residue before it; the germline J gene fills it in. The CDR3 totals 16 residues. The junction had 4 bases not matched to a gene; V was cut back by 2 bases and J by 3 bases. In germline, CDR1 is SGHSA, CDR2 FRNQAP.